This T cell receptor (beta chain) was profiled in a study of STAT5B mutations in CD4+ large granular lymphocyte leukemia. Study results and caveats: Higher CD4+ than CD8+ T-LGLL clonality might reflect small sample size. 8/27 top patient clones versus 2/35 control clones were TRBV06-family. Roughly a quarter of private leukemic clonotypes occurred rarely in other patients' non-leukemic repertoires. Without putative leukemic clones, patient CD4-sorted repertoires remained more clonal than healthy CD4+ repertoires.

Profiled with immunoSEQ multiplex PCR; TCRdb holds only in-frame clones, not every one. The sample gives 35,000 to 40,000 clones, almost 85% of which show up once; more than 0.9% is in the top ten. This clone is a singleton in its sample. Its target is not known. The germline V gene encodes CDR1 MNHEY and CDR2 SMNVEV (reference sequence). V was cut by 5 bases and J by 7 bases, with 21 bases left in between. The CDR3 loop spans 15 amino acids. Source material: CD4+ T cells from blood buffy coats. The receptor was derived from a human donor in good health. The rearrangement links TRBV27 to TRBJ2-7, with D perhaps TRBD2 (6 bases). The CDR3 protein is CASSQRAGGVWEQYF. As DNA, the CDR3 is TGTGCCAGCAGTCAACGGGCCGGAGGGGTGTGGGAGCAGTACTTC.